This TCR beta chain derives from a study of shared clonotypes between healthy human individuals. Broader study findings: Naive CD4 clonotype sharing across several donors was about 5%.

All donors were healthy HIV-negative adults lacking recent acute infections or vaccinations. A split of CD4+ cells into CD45RA+ naive and CD45RA-negative memory subsets was performed. Losses at the gene ends were 4 bases for V and 4 bases for J; bases not matched to a gene: 10. The germline V gene has CDR1 SNHLY and CDR2 FYNNEI. The CDR3 runs 15 residues. Original methodology: From ImmunoSEQ came sequences covering only the junction and carrying no quality scores, so filtering differed. Profiled with immunoSEQ multiplex PCR; TCRdb holds only in-frame clones, not every one. The D gene and trimming were derived from the DNA, and the V and J assignments and clone size from that table. The sample has 2 million to 2.5 million clones; around 93% are singletons. Concerning this clone itself: Its antigen is not identified.

Sequencing was done on a sample of naive CD4+ T cells from PBMCs. Subset here: CD45RA+ positively selected. V is TRBV2 and J is TRBJ2-7; TRBD1 matches at 7 bases. The receptor was derived from a man between 18 and 29 years old in good health. Some clones in this sample may be carry-over from other donors' samples. DNA of the CDR3: TGTGCCAGCAGTGCCGAACAGGGGATGGGGTACGAGCAGTACTTC. Translation: CASSAEQGMGYEQYF.